This TCR beta chain was retrieved from a study of OX40 agonist ivuxolimab in advanced cancers. Overall study context: All patients had ivuxolimab intravenously every 2 weeks at 0.01 to 10 mg/kg.

Sampled blood was obtained at baseline, cycle 4 day 1, and cycle 7 day 1. This CDR3 has 14 residues. V dropped 0 bases and J dropped 2 bases, with 10 bases sitting between them. The germline V gene encodes CDR1 GTSNPN and CDR2 SVGIG (reference sequence). Whole-study results and caveats: Low normalized T-cell clonal expansion also characterized some of the nonresponders.

This clone was detected only once. Its antigen is undetermined. The protocol was immunoSEQ multiplex PCR, while the TCRdb copy is restricted to in-frame clones and leaves out a portion. The repertoire has about 76,000 clones, over 70% of them found once; the top ten carry just under 7%. Sequencing used CD4+ or CD8+ T cells sorted from blood, obtained in a trial of the OX40 agonist ivuxolimab. This chain connects TRBV30 to TRBJ1-1; a possible D gene is TRBD1 (5 bases). This clonotype was obtained from an adult with an advanced solid tumor such as melanoma, head and neck, liver or kidney cancer. The DNA for the CDR3 is TGTGCCTGGAGTGTACACGGGGCTAACACTGAAGCTTTCTTT. Its translation is CAWSVHGANTEAFF.